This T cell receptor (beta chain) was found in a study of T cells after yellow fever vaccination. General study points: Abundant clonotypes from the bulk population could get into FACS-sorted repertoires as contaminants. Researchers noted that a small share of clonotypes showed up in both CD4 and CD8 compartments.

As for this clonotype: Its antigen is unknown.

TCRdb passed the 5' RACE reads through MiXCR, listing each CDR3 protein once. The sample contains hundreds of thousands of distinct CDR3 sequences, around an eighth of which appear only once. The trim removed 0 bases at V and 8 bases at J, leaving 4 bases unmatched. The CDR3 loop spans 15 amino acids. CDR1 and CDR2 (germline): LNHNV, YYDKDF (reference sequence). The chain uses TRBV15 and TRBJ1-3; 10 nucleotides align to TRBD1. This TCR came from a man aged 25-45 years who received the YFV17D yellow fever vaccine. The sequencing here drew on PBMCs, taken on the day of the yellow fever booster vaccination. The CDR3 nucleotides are TGTGCCACCAGCAGAGATGGACAGGGGGTGGACACCATATATTTT. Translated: CATSRDGQGVDTIYF. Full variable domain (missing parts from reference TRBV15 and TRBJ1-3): DAMVIQNPRYQVTQFGKPVTLSCSQTLNHNVMYWYQQKSSQAPKLLFHYYDKDFNNEADTPDNFQSRRPNTSFCFLDIRSPGLGDTAMYLCATSRDGQGVDTIYFGEGSWLTVV.